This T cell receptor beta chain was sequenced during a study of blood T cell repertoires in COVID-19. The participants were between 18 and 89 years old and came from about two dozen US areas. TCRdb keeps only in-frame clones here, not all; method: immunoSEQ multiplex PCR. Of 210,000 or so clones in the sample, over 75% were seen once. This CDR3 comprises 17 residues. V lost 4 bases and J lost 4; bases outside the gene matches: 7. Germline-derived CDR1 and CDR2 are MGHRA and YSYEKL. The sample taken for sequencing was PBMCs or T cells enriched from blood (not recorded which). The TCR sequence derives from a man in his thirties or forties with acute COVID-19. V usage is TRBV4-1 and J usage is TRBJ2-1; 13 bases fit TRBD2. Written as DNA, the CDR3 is TGCGCCAGCAGCCGCGGACTAGCGGGGGACCCATACAATGAGCAGTTCTTC. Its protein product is CASSRGLAGDPYNEQFF.